Following are 17 T cell receptor beta chains from one sample sequenced in a study of blood T cell repertoires in COVID-19. Profiling relied on immunoSEQ multiplex PCR, and the TCRdb table lists in-frame clones only, not all of them. This sample has 49,000 or so clones, with approximately 85% found just once. The source material was peripheral blood. The origin of the receptors is a woman of 80 years or more with COVID-19, enrolled during active disease.

This clone was picked up a small number of times. CDR3 bases: TGTGCCAGCGGGGGTGGGAGGACTAAACAAGAGACCCAGTACTTC. Translation gives CASGGGRTKQETQYF. V usage is TRBV2 and J usage is TRBJ2-5; the D gene is possibly TRBD2 (6 bases). Germline CDR1 is SNHLY and CDR2 is FYNNEI. V gave up 8 bases and J gave up 2 bases, with 18 bases separating them. The CDR3 covers 15 residues.

The chain combines TRBV6-5 with TRBJ1-2; maybe TRBD1 (6 bases). The CDR3 sequence is 15 residues long. Germline V lookup: CDR1 MNHEY, CDR2 SVGAGI. Trimming left V 0 bases short and J 4 bases short, with 12 bases between. The chain's CDR3 is CASSYSQGTSYGYTF. The DNA for the CDR3 is TGTGCCAGCAGTTACTCCCAGGGGACATCCTATGGCTACACCTTC.

This rearrangement joins TRBV7-2 to TRBJ2-2, with TRBD2 matching 8 bases. V shed 1 base, J shed 5 bases, and the junction held 3 bases outside the gene matches. This CDR3 is built from 15 residues. Germline V gene sequence: CDR1 SGHTA, CDR2 FQGNSA. CDR3 nucleotides: TGTGCCAGCAGCTTAGATCGACTAGCGACCGGGGAGCTGTTTTTT. Encoded protein: CASSLDRLATGELFF.

In this sample, this clone turned up a few times. The chain joins TRBV27 to TRBJ1-5; D is perhaps TRBD1 (6 bases). The germline V and J ends were trimmed by 4 bases and 4 bases, with 11 bases remaining between them. Germline assignment: CDR1 MNHEY and CDR2 SMNVEV (reference sequence). This CDR3 contains 14 residues. The CDR3 DNA sequence: TGTGCCAGCAGTTCGATCCAGGGGAATCAGCCCCAGCATTTT. Protein sequence: CASSSIQGNQPQHF.

CDR3 DNA: TGTGCCAGCAGCAGGGGGGACACCCACGGGGAGCTGTTTTTT. This gives the protein CASSRGDTHGELFF. The chain uses TRBV7-9 and TRBJ2-2; D may be TRBD1 or TRBD2 (6 bases each). Trimming shortened V by 5 bases and J by 7 bases, and 14 bases separated the two germline ends. This CDR3 comprises 14 residues. CDR1 is SEHNR, CDR2 FQNEAQ, per germline (reference sequence).

The chain links TRBV6-6 to TRBJ1-1; TRBD1 matches 7 bases. Germline-derived CDR1 and CDR2 are MNHNY and SVGAGI (reference sequence). Germline trimming cut 4 bases from V and 0 bases from J; bases unmatched to any gene: 5. This CDR3 spans 15 amino acids. CDR3 sequence: CASSFSGGLNTEAFF. As DNA, the CDR3 is TGTGCCAGCAGTTTCTCAGGGGGATTGAACACTGAAGCTTTCTTT.

V is TRBV24-1 and J is TRBJ2-5; 8 bases are a match to TRBD1. The CDR3 runs 14 residues. Per germline, CDR1 KGHDR and CDR2 SFDVKD. V lost 5 bases, J lost 5 bases, and 6 bases stayed unmatched. In DNA, the CDR3 is TGTGCCACCAGTGGGACAGGGCCAGGGGAGACCCAGTACTTC. Residues: CATSGTGPGETQYF.

This clone was seen a few times. The chain uses TRBV5-6 and TRBJ2-7, with D perhaps matching TRBD1 (5 bases). Germline values: CDR1 SGHDT, CDR2 YYEEEE. This CDR3 region has 14 residues. The V and J ends lost 0 bases and 0 bases respectively, with 7 bases between them. Here the CDR3 DNA reads TGTGCCAGCAGCTTGGGGCAGGGCTCCTACGAGCAGTACTTC. The encoded protein is CASSLGQGSYEQYF.

V usage is TRBV28 and J usage is TRBJ1-2, with 7 bases aligning to TRBD1. The CDR3 is 18 amino acids. Trimming took 1 base from V and 4 from J; bases not matched to a gene: 15. Per the germline V gene, CDR1 is MDHEN and CDR2 is SYDVKM. The CDR3 DNA is TGTGCCAGCAGTTTATCGCCAGGGGGGCCACCCTCTACCTATGGCTACACCTTC. Protein product: CASSLSPGGPPSTYGYTF.

The chain links TRBV28 to TRBJ2-7; 8 bases are shared with TRBD2. The germline gives CDR1 MDHEN, CDR2 SYDVKM. The CDR3 has 17 amino acids. V dropped 6 bases and J dropped 0; count of bases not matched to a gene: 13. CDR3 bases: TGTGCCAGCAGAACCTCCCGGGCTAGCGGGTTCTCCTACGAGCAGTACTTC. Translation: CASRTSRASGFSYEQYF.

The chain is built from TRBV5-1 and TRBJ2-5; 7 bases line up with TRBD1. J lost 2 bases, V lost 5 bases, and 6 bases had no gene match. The CDR3 has 14 residues. The germline V gene has CDR1 SGHRS and CDR2 YFSETQ. In nucleotides, the CDR3 is TGCGCCAGCAGGGTGGGGACAGATCAAGAGACCCAGTACTTC. Its translation: CASRVGTDQETQYF.

This chain joins TRBV27 and TRBJ2-1; TRBD2 matches at 9 bases. CDR3 length: 15 amino acids. CDR1 and CDR2 (germline): MNHEY, SMNVEV (reference sequence). V shed 0 bases, J shed 15 bases, and the junction held 12 bases outside the gene matches. The DNA for the CDR3 is TGTGCCAGCAGTTTATCTCCCTCTAGCGGGGCCCAGGGGTTCTTC. Residues: CASSLSPSSGAQGFF.

V gene TRBV28 combines with J gene TRBJ2-7; 10 nucleotides align to TRBD2. CDR3 length: 15 amino acids. The V gene's germline CDR1 is MDHEN and CDR2 SYDVKM. Trimming at V came to 5 bases and at J to 4 bases, leaving 8 bases not matched to a gene. CDR3 sequence (DNA): TGTGCCAGCAGTGTTCTACTAGCGGGAAGTTACGAGCAGTACTTC. It is translated as CASSVLLAGSYEQYF.

This clone was detected once. The chain carries TRBV5-5 and TRBJ2-5; a possible D gene is TRBD1 (6 bases). The CDR3 extends over 15 amino acids. CDR1 and CDR2 from the germline V gene are SGHKS and YYEKEE (reference sequence). V was pared by 3 bases and J by 4 bases, with 16 bases between. The CDR3 is CASSSQQGFPETQYF. Written as DNA, the CDR3 is TGTGCCAGCAGCTCCCAACAGGGCTTCCCAGAGACCCAGTACTTC.

The chain links TRBV10-3 to TRBJ2-7, with 9 bases fitting TRBD1. Germline V gene lookup returns CDR1 ENHRY and CDR2 SYGVKD. CDR3 length: 11 residues. Unmatched junction bases numbered 1, after V lost 9 bases and J lost 4 bases. CDR3 region: CAIGQGYEQYF. In DNA, the CDR3 is TGTGCCATAGGACAGGGGTACGAGCAGTACTTC.

The count of this clone is one. The chain couples TRBV10-3 to TRBJ1-1; 8 nucleotides match TRBD1. Germline V lookup: CDR1 ENHRY, CDR2 SYGVKD. V lost 10 bases, J lost 6 bases, and 13 bases stayed unmatched. The CDR3 totals 14 residues. For the CDR3, the DNA is TGTGCCAGCAGGTCAGGGGGCGCTGGCCCTGAAGCTTTCTTT. Translating it yields CASRSGGAGPEAFF.

The chain carries TRBV9 and TRBJ1-1; D is ambiguous. With 3 bases removed from V and 4 bases from J, the gap between germline ends came to 13 bases. The CDR3 runs to 14 residues. CDR1 and CDR2 from the germline V gene are SGDLS and YYNGEE. CDR3 loop: CASSASGVGTEAFF. CDR3 bases: TGTGCCAGCAGCGCCTCCGGGGTCGGCACTGAAGCTTTCTTT.